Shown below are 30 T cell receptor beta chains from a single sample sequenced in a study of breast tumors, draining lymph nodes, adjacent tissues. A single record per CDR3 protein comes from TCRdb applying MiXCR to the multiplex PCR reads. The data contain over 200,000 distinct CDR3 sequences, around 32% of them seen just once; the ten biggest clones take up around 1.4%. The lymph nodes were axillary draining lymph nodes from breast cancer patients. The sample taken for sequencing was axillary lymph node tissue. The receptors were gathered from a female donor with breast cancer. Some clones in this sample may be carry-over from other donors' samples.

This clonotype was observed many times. CDR3: CSARGGTSGSNEQFF. The CDR3 DNA follows: TGCAGTGCTAGAGGCGGGACTAGCGGGAGCAATGAGCAGTTCTTC. J is TRBJ2-1 and V is TRBV20-1; 14 bases line up with TRBD2. Germline CDR1 DFQATT, CDR2 SNEGSKA (reference sequence). V shed 1 base, J shed 6 bases, and the junction held 2 bases outside the gene matches. This CDR3 comprises 15 residues.

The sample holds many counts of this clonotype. CDR3 in DNA: TGTGCCTGGAGAGATAGGGCTTCCCCCTACGAGCAGTACTTC. Translation gives CAWRDRASPYEQYF. The V and J genes are TRBV30 and TRBJ2-7; D remains ambiguous. Germline loops: CDR1 GTSNPN, CDR2 SVGIG (reference sequence). Trimming shortened V by 3 bases and J by 2 bases, and 14 bases separated the two germline ends. This CDR3 is built from 14 residues.

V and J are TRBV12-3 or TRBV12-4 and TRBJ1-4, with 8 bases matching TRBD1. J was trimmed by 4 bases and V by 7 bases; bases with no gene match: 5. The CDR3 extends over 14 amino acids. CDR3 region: CASTNTGGNEKLFF. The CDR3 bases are TGTGCCAGCACCAACACAGGGGGTAATGAAAAACTGTTTTTT.

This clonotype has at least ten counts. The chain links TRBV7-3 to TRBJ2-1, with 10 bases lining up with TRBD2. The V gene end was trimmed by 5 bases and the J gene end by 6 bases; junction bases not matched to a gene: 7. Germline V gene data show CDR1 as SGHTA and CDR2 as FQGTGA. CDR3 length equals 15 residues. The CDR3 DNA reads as TGTGCCAGCAGCCTCTCTAGCGGGAGTCGCAATGAGCAGTTCTTC. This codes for CASSLSSGSRNEQFF.

CDR3 in DNA: TGTGCCAGCAGCCTGTCCGGGACCTATGGCTACACCTTC. Encoded protein: CASSLSGTYGYTF. The rearrangement uses TRBV5-4 and TRBJ1-2; a possible D gene is TRBD1 (5 bases). This CDR3 contains 13 residues. V was shortened by 4 bases and J by 4 bases, with 11 bases between the two germline ends. Germline assignment: CDR1 SGHNT and CDR2 YYREEE (reference sequence). The full variable domain, completed using reference TRBV5-4 and TRBJ1-2, is ETGVTQSPTHLIKTRGQQVTLRCSSQSGHNTVSWYQQALGQGPQFIFQYYREEENGRGNFPPRFSGLQFPNYSSELNVNALELDDSALYLCASSLSGTYGYTFGSGTRLTVV.

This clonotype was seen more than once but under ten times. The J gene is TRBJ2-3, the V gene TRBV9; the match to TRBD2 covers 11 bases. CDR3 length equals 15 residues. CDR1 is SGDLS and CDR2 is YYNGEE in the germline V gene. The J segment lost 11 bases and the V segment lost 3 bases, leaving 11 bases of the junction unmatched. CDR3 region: CASSDGTSGDNEQYF. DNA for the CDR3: TGTGCCAGCAGCGACGGGACTAGCGGAGACAATGAGCAGTATTTT.

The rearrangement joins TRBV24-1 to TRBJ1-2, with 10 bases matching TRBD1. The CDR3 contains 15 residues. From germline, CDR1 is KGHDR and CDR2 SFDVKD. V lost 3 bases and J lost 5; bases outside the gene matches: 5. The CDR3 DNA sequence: TGTGCCACCAGTGATGGGGGGACAGGGGAATATGGCTACACCTTC. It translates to CATSDGGTGEYGYTF.

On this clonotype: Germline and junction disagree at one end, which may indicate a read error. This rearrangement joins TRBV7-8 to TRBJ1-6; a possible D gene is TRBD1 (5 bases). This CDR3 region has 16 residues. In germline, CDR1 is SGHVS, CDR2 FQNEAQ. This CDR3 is CASNLEFGRTNSPLHF. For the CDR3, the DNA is TGCGCCAGCAACTTAGAGTTCGGCAGGACAAATTCACCCCTCCACTTT.

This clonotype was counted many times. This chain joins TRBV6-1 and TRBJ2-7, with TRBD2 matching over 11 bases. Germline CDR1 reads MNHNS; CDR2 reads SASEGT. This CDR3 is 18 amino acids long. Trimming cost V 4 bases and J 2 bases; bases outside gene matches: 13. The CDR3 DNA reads TGTGCCAGCAGTGGAGGGACTAGCGGCGTCCCCTCGCCCTACGAGCAGTACTTC. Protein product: CASSGGTSGVPSPYEQYF.

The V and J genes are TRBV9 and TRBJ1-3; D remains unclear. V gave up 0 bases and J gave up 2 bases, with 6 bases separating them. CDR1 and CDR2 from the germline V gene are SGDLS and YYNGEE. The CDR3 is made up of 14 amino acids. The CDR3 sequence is CASSVGSPGNTIYF. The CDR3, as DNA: TGTGCCAGCAGCGTAGGCAGCCCTGGAAACACCATATATTTT.

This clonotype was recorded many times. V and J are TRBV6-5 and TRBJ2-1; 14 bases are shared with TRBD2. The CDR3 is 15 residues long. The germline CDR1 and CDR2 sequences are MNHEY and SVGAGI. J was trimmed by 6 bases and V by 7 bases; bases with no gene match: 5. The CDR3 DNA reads TGTGCCAGCATCTCCGGGACTAGCGGGAGCAATGAGCAGTTCTTC. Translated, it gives CASISGTSGSNEQFF.

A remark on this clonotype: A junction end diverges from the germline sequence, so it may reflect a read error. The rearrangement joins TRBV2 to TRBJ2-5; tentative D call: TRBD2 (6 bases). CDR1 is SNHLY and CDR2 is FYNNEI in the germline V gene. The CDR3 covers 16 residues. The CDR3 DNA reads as TGTGCCAGCAGTTGGGCGGAGACCGGGGAGGTGGAGACCCAGGACTTC. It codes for CASSWAETGEVETQDF.

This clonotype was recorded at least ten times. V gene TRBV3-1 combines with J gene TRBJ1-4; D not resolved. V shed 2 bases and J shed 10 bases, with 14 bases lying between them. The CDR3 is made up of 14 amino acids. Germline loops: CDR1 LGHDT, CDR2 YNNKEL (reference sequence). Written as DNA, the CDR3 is TGTGCCAGCAGCCAATCTAGCGCGGCCGGAAAACTGTTTTTT. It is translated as CASSQSSAAGKLFF.

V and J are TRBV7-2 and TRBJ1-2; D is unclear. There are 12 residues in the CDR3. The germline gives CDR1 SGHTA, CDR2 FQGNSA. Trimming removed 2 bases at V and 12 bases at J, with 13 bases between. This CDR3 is CASSLSRSRNTF. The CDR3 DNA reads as TGTGCCAGCAGCTTATCACGGAGTAGAAACACCTTC.

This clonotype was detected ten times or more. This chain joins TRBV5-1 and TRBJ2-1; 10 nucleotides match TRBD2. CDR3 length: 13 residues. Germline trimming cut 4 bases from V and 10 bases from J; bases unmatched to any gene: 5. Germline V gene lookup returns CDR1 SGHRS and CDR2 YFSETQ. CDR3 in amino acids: CASSPTSGWEQFF. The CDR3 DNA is TGCGCCAGCAGCCCGACTAGCGGGTGGGAGCAGTTCTTC.

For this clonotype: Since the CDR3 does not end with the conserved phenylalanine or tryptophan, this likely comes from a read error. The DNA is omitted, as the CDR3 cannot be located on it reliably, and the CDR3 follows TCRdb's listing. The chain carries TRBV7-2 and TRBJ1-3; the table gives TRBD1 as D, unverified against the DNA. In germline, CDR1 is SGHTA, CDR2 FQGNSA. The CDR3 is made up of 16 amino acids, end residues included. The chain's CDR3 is CASSKQGDPAGNTLYL.

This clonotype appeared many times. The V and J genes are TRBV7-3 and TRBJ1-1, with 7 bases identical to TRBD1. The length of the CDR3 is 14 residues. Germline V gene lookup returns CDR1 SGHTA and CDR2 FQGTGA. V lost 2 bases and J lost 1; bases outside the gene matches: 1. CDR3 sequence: CASSLGQANTEAFF. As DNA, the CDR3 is TGTGCCAGCAGCTTAGGACAGGCGAACACTGAAGCTTTCTTT.

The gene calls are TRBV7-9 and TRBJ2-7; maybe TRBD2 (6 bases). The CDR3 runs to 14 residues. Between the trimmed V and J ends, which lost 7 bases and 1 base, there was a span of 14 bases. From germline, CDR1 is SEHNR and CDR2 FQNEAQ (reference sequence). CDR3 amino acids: CASIRLGKSYEQYF. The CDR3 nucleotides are TGTGCCAGCATTAGACTAGGTAAATCCTACGAGCAGTACTTC.

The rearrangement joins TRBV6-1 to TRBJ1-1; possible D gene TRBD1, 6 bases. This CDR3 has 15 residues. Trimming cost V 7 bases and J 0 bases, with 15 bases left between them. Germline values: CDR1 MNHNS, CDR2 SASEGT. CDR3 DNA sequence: TGTGCCAGCAAGGACAGCCCTTACATGAACACTGAAGCTTTCTTT. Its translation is CASKDSPYMNTEAFF.

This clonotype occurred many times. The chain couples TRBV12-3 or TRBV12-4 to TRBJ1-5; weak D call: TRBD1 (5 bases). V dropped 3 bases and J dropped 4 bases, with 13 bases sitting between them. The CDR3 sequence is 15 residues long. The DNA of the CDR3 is TGTGCCAGCAGTTTCGCGACAGCAAAAAATCAGCCCCAGCATTTT. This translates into CASSFATAKNQPQHF.

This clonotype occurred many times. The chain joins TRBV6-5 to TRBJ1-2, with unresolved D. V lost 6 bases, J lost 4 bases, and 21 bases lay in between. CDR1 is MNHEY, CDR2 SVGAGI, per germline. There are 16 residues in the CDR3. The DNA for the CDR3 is TGTGCCAGCAGGATGAGGATCGGCAGTACTAGCTATGGCTACACCTTC. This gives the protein CASRMRIGSTSYGYTF.

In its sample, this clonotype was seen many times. This chain's CDR3 is CAWSGVAGGIDEQFF. CDR3 bases: TGTGCCTGGAGTGGGGTGGCGGGAGGGATCGATGAGCAGTTCTTC. V gene TRBV30 combines with J gene TRBJ2-1; 9 bases are shared with TRBD2. V lost 1 base and J lost 8; bases outside the gene matches: 9. Germline CDR1 GTSNPN, CDR2 SVGIG (reference sequence). There are 15 residues in the CDR3.

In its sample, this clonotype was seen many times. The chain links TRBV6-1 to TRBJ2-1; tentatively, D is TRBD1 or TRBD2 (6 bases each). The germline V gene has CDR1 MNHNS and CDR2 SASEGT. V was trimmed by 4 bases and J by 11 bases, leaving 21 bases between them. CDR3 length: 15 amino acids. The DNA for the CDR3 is TGTGCCAGCAGTGGGGGGCTAGCGCGTAGAGGGAAGCAGTTCTTC. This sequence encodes CASSGGLARRGKQFF.

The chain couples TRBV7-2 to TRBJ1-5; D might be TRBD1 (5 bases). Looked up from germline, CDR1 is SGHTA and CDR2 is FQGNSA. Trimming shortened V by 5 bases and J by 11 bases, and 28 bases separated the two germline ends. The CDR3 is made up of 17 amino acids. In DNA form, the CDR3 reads TGTGCCAGCAGCCAAGATCGTGGGAGCGGGGGAAGGGAGACCCAGCATTTT. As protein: CASSQDRGSGGRETQHF.

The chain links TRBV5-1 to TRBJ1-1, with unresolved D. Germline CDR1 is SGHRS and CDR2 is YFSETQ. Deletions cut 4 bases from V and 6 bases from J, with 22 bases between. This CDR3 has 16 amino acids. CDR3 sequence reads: CASSPPSGSTAAEAFF. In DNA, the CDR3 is TGCGCCAGCAGCCCCCCCTCCGGGTCCACCGCCGCTGAAGCTTTCTTT.

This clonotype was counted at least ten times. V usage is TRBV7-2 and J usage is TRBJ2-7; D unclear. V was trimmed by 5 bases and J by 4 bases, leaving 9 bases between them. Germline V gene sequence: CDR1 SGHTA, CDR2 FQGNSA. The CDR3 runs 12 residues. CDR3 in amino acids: CASSLPMYEQYF. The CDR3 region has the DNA TGTGCCAGCAGCCTGCCGATGTACGAGCAGTACTTC.

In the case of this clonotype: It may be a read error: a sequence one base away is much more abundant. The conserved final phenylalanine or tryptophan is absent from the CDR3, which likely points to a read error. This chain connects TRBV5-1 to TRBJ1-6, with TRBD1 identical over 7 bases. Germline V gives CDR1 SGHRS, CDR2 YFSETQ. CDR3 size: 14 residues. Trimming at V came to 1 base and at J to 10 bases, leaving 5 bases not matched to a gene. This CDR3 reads CASSLRTGESPLHL. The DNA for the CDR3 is TGCGCCAGCAGCTTGAGGACAGGCGAGTCACCCCTCCACCTT.

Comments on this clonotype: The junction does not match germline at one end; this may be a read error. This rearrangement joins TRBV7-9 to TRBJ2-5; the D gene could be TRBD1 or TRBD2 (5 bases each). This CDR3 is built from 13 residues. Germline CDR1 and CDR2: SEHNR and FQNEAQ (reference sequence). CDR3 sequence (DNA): TGTGCCAGCAGTTCATGGGACCGAGAGACTCAGTACTTC. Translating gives CASSSWDRETQYF.

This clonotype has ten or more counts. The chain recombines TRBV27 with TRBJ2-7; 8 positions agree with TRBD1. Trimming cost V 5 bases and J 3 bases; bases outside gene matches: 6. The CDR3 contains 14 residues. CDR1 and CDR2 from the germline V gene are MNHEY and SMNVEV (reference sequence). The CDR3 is CASSRTGFLYEQYF. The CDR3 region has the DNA TGTGCCAGCAGTCGGACAGGGTTTCTCTACGAGCAGTACTTC.

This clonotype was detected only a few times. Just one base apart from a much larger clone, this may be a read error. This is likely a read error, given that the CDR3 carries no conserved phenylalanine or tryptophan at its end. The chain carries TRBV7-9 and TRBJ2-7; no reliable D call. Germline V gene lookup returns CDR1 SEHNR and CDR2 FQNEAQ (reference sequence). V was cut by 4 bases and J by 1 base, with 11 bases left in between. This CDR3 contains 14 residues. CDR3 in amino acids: CASSSGRFSYEQYL. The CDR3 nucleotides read TGTGCCAGCAGCTCAGGACGGTTTTCCTACGAGCAGTACCTC.